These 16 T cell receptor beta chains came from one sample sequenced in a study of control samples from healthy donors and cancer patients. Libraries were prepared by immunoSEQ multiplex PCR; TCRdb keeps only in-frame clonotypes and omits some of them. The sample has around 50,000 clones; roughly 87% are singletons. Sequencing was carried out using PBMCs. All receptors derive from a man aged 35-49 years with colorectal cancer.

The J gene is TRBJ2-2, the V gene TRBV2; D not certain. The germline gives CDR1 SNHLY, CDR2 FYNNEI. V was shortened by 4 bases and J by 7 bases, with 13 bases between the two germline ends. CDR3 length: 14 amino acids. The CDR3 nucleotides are TGTGCCAGCAGTGGGAGTTTCTTTAACGGGGAGCTGTTTTTT. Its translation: CASSGSFFNGELFF.

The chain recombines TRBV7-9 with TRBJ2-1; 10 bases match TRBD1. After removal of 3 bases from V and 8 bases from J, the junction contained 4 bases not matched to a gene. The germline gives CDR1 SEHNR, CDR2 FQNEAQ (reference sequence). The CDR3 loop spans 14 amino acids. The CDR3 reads CASSFGQGVYEQFF. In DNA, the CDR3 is TGTGCCAGCAGCTTTGGACAGGGGGTCTATGAGCAGTTCTTC.

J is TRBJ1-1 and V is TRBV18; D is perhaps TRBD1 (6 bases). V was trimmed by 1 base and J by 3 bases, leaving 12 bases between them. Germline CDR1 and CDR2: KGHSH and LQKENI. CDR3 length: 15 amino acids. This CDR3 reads CASSPRDGGDTEAFF. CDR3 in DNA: TGTGCCAGCTCACCACGTGACGGGGGCGACACTGAAGCTTTCTTT.

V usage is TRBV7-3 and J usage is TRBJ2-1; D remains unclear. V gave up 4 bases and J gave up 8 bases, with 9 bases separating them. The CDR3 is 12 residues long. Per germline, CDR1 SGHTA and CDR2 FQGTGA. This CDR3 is CASSSSLYEQFF. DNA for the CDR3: TGTGCCAGCAGCTCATCCCTCTATGAGCAGTTCTTC.

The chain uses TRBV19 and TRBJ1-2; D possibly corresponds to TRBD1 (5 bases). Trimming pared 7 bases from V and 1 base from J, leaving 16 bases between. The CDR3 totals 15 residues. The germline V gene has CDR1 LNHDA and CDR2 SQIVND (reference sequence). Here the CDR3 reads CASNEAGGSNYGYTF. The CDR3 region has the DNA TGTGCCAGTAACGAGGCGGGGGGGAGTAACTATGGCTACACCTTC.

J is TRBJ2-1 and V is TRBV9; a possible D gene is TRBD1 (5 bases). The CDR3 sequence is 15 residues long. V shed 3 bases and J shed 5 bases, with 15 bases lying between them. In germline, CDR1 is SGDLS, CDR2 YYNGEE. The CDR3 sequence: CASSAPLTGHNEQFF. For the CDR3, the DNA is TGTGCCAGCAGCGCACCCCTTACAGGTCACAATGAGCAGTTCTTC. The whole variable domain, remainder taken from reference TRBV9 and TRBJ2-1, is DSGVTQTPKHLITATGQRVTLRCSPRSGDLSVYWYQQSLDQGLQFLIQYYNGEERAKGNILERFSAQQFPDLHSELNLSSLELGDSALYFCASSAPLTGHNEQFFGPGTRLTVL.

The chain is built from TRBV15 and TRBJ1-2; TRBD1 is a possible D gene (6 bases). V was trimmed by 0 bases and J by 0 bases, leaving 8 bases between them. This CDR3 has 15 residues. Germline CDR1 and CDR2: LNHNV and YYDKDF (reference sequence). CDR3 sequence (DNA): TGTGCCACCAGCAGAGAACAGGGTTCTAACTATGGCTACACCTTC. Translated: CATSREQGSNYGYTF.

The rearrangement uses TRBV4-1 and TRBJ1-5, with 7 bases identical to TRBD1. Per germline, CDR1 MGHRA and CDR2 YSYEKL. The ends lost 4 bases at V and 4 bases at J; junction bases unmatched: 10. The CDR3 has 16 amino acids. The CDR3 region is CASSPRTGWVNQPQHF. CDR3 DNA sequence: TGCGCCAGCAGCCCACGGACAGGATGGGTGAATCAGCCCCAGCATTTT.

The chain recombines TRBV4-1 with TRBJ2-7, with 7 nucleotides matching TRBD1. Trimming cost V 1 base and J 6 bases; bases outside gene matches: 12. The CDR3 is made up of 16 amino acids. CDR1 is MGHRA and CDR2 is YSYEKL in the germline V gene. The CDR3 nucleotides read TGCGCCAGCAGCCAAGTTCAAGGGGGCCAGGGTAGCGAGCAGTACTTC. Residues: CASSQVQGGQGSEQYF.

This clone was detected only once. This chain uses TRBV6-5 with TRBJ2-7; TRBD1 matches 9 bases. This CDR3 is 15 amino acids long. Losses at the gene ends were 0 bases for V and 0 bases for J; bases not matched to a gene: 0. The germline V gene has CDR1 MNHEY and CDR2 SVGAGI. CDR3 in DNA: TGTGCCAGCAGTTACTCGACAGGGGGCTCCTACGAGCAGTACTTC. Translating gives CASSYSTGGSYEQYF.

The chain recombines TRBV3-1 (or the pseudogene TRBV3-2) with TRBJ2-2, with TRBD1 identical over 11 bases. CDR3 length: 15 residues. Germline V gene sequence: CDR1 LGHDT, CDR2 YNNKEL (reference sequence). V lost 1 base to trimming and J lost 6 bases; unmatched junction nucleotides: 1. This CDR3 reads CASSQAGQGAGELFF. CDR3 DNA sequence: TGTGCCAGCAGCCAAGCGGGACAGGGGGCCGGGGAGCTGTTTTTT.

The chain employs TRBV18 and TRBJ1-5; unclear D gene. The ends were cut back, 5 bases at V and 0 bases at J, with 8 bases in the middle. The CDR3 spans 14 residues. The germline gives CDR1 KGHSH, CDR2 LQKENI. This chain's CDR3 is CASSLEHSNQPQHF. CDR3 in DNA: TGTGCCAGCTCATTAGAACATAGCAATCAGCCCCAGCATTTT.

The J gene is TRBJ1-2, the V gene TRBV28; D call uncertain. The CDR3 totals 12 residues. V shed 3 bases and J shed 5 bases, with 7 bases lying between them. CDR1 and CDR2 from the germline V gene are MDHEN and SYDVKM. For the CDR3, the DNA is TGTGCCAGCAGTTTTACATGGTATGGCTACACCTTC. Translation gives CASSFTWYGYTF.

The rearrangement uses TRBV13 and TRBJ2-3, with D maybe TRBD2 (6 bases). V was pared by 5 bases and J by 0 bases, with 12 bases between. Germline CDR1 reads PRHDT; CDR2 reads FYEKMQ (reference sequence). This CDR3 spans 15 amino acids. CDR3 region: CASSGTLASTDTQYF. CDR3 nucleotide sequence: TGTGCCAGCAGCGGGACTCTAGCGAGCACAGATACGCAGTATTTT. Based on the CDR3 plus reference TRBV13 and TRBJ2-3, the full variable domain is AAGVIQSPRHLIKEKRETATLKCYPIPRHDTVYWYQQGPGQDPQFLISFYEKMQSDKGSIPDRFSAQQFSDYHSELNMSSLELGDSALYFCASSGTLASTDTQYFGPGTRLTVL.

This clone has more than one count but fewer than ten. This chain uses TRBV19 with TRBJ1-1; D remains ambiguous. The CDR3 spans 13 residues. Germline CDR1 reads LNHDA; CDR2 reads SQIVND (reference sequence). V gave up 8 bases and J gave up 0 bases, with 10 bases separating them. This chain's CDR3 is CASAMIMNTEAFF. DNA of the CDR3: TGTGCCAGTGCGATGATCATGAACACTGAAGCTTTCTTT.

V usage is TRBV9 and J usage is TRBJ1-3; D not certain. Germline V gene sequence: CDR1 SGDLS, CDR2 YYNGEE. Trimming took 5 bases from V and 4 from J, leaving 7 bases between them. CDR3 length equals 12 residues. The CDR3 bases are TGTGCCAGCAGATCATCCGGAAACACCATATATTTT. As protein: CASRSSGNTIYF.